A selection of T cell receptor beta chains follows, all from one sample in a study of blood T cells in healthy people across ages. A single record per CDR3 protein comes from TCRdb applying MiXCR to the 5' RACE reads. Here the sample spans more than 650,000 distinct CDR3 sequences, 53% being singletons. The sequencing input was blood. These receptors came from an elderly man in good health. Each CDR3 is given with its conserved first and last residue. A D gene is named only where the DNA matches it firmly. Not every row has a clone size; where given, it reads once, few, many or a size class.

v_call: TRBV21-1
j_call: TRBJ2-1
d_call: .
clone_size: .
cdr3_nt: TGTGCCAGCAGCAAAGCGGGGGCGCTATGGGCTAGCGGGAGGACTGAGCAGTTCTTC
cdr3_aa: CASSKAGALWASGRTEQFF

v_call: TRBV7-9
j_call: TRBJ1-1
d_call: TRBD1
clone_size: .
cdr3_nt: TGTGCCAGCAGCTTTGACAGGGCGAACACTGAAGCTTTCTTT
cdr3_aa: CASSFDRANTEAFF

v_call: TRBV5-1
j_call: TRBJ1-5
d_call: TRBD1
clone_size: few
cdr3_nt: TGCGCCAGCAGCGCGGGACAGTATCAGCCCCAGCATTTT
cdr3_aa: CASSAGQYQPQHF

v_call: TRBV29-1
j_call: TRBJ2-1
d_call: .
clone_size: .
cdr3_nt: TGCAGCGTGGTGAGAGGGGGGATCTACAATGAGCAGTTCTTC
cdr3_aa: CSVVRGGIYNEQFF

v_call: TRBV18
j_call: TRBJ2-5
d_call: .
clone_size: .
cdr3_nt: TGTGCCAGCTCACGCGAACGGACTGCAGGGACCCAGTACTTC
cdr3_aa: CASSRERTAGTQYF

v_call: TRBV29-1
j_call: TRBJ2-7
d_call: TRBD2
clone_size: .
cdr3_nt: TGCAGCGTTGAAGATGGGGGAGGGGTTAATGTCTACGAGCAGTACTTC
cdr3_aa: CSVEDGGGVNVYEQYF

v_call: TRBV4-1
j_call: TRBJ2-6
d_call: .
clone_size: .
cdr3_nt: TGCGCCAGCAGCCAAAAAGGACCCTCACTGTCTGGGGCCAACGTCCTGACTTTC
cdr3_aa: CASSQKGPSLSGANVLTF

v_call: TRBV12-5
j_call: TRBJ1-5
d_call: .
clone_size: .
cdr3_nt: TGTGCTAGTGGTTTGGGGTCGGGGGGGCCTTATAGCAATCAGCCCCAGCATTTT
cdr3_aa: CASGLGSGGPYSNQPQHF

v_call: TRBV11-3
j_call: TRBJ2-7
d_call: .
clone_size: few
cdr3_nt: TGTGCCAGCAGCTACACAGGTTCAGCCGAGCAGTACTTC
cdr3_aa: CASSYTGSAEQYF

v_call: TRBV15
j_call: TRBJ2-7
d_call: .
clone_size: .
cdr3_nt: TGTGCCACCAGCAGAGATAAGGGGAGTCAGCCAGCATACGAGCAGTACTTC
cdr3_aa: CATSRDKGSQPAYEQYF

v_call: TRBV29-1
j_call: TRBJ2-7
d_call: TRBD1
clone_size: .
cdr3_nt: TGCAGCGTCGACAGGGGTAAAGACGAGCAGTACTTC
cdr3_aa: CSVDRGKDEQYF

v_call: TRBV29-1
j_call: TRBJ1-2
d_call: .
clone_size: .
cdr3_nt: TGCAGCGTTGAGGGCAGGGGAGGCTATGGCTACACCTTC
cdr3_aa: CSVEGRGGYGYTF

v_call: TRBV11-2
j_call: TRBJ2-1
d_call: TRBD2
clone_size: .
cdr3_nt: TGTGCCAGCAGCTTAGATGCCGGGGCTAGCGGATACAATGAGCAGTTCTTC
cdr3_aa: CASSLDAGASGYNEQFF

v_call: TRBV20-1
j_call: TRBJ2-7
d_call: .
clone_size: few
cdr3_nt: TGCAGTGCCAGAAGATTGTCAGGATACGAGCAGTACTTC
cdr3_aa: CSARRLSGYEQYF

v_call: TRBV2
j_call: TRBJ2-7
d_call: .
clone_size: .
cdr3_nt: TGTGCCAGCGGCGGGCCGTCCTACGAGCAGTACTTC
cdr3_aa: CASGGPSYEQYF

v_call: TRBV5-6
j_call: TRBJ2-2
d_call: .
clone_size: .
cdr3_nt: TGCGCCAGCAGCCTTGAGGTCAAGAACACCGGGGAGCTGTTTTTT
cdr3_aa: CASSLEVKNTGELFF

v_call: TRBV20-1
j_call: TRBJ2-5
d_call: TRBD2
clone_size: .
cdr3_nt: TGCAGTGCTATCGGGACTAGCGACCTTCACGAGACCCAGTACTTC
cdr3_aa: CSAIGTSDLHETQYF

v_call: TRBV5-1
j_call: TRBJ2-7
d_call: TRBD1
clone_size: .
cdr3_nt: TGCGCCAGCAGCTCGGACAGGGAGCCCACCTACGAGCAGTACTTC
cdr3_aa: CASSSDREPTYEQYF

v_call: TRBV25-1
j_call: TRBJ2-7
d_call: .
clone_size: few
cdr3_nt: TGTGCCAGCAGTCTTGAACGCAGTAAATCCTACGAGCAGTACTTC
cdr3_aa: CASSLERSKSYEQYF

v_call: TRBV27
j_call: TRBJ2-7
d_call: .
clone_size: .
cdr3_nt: TGTGCCAGCAGTTTATACGGGTCCCTGGACGAGCAGTACTTC
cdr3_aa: CASSLYGSLDEQYF

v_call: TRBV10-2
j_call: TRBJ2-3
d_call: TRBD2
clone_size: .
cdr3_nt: TGCGCCGGGACGGGCGGGAGTACAGATACGCAGTATTTT
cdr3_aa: CAGTGGSTDTQYF

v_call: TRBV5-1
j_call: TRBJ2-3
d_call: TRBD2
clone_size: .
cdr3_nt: TGCGCCAGCAGCCCGGGGGGGTTACCCCCCACAGATACGCAGTATTTT
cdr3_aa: CASSPGGLPPTDTQYF

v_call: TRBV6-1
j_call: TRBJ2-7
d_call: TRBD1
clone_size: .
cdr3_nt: TGTGCCAGCAGTGCCAGGGGGAATCGACAGAGAGGACACGAGCAGTACTTC
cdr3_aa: CASSARGNRQRGHEQYF

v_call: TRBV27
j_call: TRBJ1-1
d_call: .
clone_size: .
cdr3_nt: TGTGCCAGCAGTCCGGGGGTGGGTGGCACTGAAGCTTTCTTT
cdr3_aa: CASSPGVGGTEAFF

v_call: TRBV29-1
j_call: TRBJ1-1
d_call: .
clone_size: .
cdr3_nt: TGCAGCGTTGGGTTAGCAGCGAACACTGAAGCTTTCTTT
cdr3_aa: CSVGLAANTEAFF

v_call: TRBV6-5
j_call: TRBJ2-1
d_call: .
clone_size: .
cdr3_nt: TGTGCCAGCAGTCGGGACATAGACTACAATGAGCAGTTCTTC
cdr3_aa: CASSRDIDYNEQFF

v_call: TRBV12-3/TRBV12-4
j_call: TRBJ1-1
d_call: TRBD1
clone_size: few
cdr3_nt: TGTGCCAGCAGCCGGACAGGGCGGACTGAAGCTTTCTTT
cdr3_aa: CASSRTGRTEAFF

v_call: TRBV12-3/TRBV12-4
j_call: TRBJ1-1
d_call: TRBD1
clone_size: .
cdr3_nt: TGTGCCAGCAGCCGACAGGGGATTACTGAAGCTTTCTTT
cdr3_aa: CASSRQGITEAFF

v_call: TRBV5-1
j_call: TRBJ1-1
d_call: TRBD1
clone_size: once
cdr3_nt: TGCGCCAGCGGGGAGGGGGCGGACACTGAAGCTTTCTTT
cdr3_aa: CASGEGADTEAFF

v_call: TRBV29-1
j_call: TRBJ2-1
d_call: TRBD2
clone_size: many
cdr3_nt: TGCAGCGTTCCTAGCGGGAGCGGCACTGAGCAGTTCTTC
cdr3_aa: CSVPSGSGTEQFF

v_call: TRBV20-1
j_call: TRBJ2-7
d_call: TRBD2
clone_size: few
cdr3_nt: TGCAGTGCCCCCGACGGGAGGCAGTACGAGCAGTACTTC
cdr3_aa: CSAPDGRQYEQYF

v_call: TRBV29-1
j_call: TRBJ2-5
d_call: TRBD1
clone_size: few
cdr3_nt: TGCAGTGGGGAAGGGGGCGAGACCCAGTACTTC
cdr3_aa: CSGEGGETQYF

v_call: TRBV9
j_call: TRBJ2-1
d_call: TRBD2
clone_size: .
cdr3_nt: TGTGCCAGCAGCGTGCTAGCGGGAGTAAGCAATGAGCAGTTCTTC
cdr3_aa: CASSVLAGVSNEQFF

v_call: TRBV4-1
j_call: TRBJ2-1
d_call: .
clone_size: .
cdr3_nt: TGCGCCAGCAGCCACCAAACCTCCTACAATGAGCAGTTCTTC
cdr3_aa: CASSHQTSYNEQFF

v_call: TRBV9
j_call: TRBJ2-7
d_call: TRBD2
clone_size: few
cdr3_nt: TGTGCCAGCAGCGTAGACCTCCATGCGGGAGGGGGCGAGCAGTACTTC
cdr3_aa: CASSVDLHAGGGEQYF

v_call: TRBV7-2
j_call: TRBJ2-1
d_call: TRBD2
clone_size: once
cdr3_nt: TGTGCCAGCAGCTTATCCCGTGGCGGGAGGGCCCAAAATGAGCAGTTCTTC
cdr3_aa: CASSLSRGGRAQNEQFF